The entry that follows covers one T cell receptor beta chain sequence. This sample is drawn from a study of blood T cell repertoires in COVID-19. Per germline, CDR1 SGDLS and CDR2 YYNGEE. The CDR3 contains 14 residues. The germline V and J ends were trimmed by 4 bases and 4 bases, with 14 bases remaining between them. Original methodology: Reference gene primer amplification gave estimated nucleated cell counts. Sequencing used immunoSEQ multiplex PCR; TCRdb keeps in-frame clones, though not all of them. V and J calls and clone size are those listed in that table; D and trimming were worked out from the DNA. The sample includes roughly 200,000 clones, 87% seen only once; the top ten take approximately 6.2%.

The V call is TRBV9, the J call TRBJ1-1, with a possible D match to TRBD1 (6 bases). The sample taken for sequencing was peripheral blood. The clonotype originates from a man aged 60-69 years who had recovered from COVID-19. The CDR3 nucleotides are TGTGCCAGCAGCCTGAACAGGGTCGGCACTGAAGCTTTCTTT. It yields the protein CASSLNRVGTEAFF.